The sequence of this TCR beta chain was determined in a study of blood T cell repertoires in COVID-19. Between the trimmed V and J ends, which lost 4 bases and 0 bases, there was a span of 19 bases. From germline, CDR1 is SNHLY and CDR2 FYNNEI. The CDR3 runs 19 residues. Per the original data handling: Reference gene primer amplification gave nucleated cell count estimates. Clones were sequenced by immunoSEQ multiplex PCR, and TCRdb holds only the in-frame ones, with some missing. The DNA gave D and trimming, while V, J and clone size come from that table. This table has about 49,000 clones, roughly 86% appearing once.

V gene TRBV2 combines with J gene TRBJ1-6; possibly TRBD1 for D (5 bases). The sample taken for sequencing was peripheral blood. The origin of this receptor is a man in his forties or fifties with active COVID-19. The CDR3 reads CASSGQRLSLSSYNSPLHF. DNA of the CDR3: TGTGCCAGCAGTGGACAGCGCCTTTCTCTTAGCTCCTATAATTCACCCCTCCACTTT.